The 3 T cell receptor beta chains below were found in one sample sequenced in a study of shared clonotypes between healthy human individuals. Clones were read by immunoSEQ multiplex PCR, and TCRdb kept only the in-frame ones, dropping some. There are over a million clones in the sample; 70% to 80% occur only once, and approximately 0.56% lies in the top ten. Sequenced material: memory CD4+ T cells from PBMCs. Subset denoted: CD45RA-negative fraction. Source of these receptors: a man aged 18 to 35 in good health. Some clones in this sample may be carry-over from other donors' samples.

This clone was observed a handful of times. This same CDR3 is encoded by further DNA sequences in the sample. The CDR3 DNA reads TGTGCCAGCAGTTTAACAGGGGGGGGCTATGGCTACACCTTC. Translated, it gives CASSLTGGGYGYTF. The chain links TRBV27 to TRBJ1-2; the match to TRBD1 covers 8 bases. CDR3 length: 14 amino acids. Trimming removed 2 bases from V and 4 bases from J; junction bases left unmatched: 3. Germline CDR1 and CDR2: MNHEY and SMNVEV (reference sequence).

The chain carries TRBV4-1 and TRBJ2-2; 11 nucleotides line up with TRBD2. Germline lookup yields CDR1 MGHRA and CDR2 YSYEKL. This CDR3 has 17 residues. Trimming at V came to 0 bases and at J to 2 bases, leaving 2 bases not matched to a gene. The CDR3 reads CASSQELAGANTGELFF. The CDR3 DNA reads as TGCGCCAGCAGCCAAGAACTAGCGGGAGCTAACACCGGGGAGCTGTTTTTT.

The J gene is TRBJ2-7, the V gene TRBV30; D is undetermined. V was pared by 3 bases and J by 3 bases, with 15 bases between. CDR3 length: 14 residues. Germline loops: CDR1 GTSNPN, CDR2 SVGIG (reference sequence). The DNA of the CDR3 is TGTGCCTGGAGCTGGCGCTACCTAAACTACGAGCAGTACTTC. Translating it yields CAWSWRYLNYEQYF.